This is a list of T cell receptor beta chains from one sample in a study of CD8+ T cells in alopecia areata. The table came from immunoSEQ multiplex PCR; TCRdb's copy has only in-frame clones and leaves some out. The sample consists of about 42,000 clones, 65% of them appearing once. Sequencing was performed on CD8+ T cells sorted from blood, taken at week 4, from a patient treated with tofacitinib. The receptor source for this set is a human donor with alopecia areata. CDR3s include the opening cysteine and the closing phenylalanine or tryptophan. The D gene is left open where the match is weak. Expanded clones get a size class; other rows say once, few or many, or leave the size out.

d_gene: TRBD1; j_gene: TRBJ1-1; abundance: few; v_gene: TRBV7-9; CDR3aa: CASSSPGDRAFEAFF; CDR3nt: TGTGCCAGCAGCTCCCCCGGGGACAGGGCGTTTGAAGCTTTCTTT
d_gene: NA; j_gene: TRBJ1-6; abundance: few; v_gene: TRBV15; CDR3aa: CATSRDRGNYNSPLHF; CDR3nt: TGTGCCACCAGCAGAGACCGGGGCAACTATAATTCACCCCTCCACTTT
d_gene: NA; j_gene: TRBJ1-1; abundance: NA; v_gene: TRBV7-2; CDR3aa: CASSPSLYPEAFF; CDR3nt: TGTGCCAGCAGCCCTAGCTTATACCCTGAAGCTTTCTTT
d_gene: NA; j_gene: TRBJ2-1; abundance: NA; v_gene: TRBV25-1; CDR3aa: CASSDRGGYEQFF; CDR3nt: TGTGCCAGCAGTGACCGGGGTGGGTATGAGCAGTTCTTC
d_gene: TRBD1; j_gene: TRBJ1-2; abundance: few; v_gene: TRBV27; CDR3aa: CASSYTGGSGYTF; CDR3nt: TGTGCCAGCAGCTACACAGGGGGAAGTGGCTACACCTTC
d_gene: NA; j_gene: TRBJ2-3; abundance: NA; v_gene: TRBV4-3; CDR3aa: CASSQEHKLDTQYF; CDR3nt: TGCGCCAGCAGCCAAGAGCACAAGTTAGATACGCAGTATTTT
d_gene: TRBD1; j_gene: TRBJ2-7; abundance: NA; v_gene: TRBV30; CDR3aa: CAWRDRSSYEQYF; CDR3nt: TGTGCCTGGCGGGACAGGAGCTCCTACGAGCAGTACTTC
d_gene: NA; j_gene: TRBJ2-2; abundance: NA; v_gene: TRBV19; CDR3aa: CASSPDTGELFF; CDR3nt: TGTGCCAGTAGCCCGGACACCGGGGAGCTGTTTTTT
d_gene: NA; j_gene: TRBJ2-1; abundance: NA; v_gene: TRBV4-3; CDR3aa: CASSQDWGGSLLDEQFF; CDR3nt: TGCGCCAGCAGCCAAGATTGGGGGGGCAGTCTTCTCGATGAGCAGTTCTTC
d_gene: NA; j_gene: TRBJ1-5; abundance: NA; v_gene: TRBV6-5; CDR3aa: CASSYLSTGQPQHF; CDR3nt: TGTGCCAGCAGTTACTTGTCTACCGGGCAGCCCCAGCATTTT
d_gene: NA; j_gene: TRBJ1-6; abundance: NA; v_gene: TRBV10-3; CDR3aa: CAISSGENSPLHF; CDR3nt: TGTGCCATCAGTTCCGGGGAAAATTCACCCCTCCACTTT
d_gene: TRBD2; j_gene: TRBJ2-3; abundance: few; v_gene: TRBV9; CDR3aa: CASSPSGGGTDTQYF; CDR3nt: TGTGCCAGCAGCCCCAGCGGGGGGGGCACAGATACGCAGTATTTT
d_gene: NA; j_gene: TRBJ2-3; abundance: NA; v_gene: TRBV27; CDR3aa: CASRPPGGRPDTQYF; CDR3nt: TGTGCCAGCAGACCCCCGGGGGGCCGGCCAGATACGCAGTATTTT
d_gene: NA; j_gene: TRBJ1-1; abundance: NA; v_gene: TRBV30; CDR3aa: CAWSESNTEAFF; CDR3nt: TGTGCCTGGAGTGAAAGCAACACTGAAGCTTTCTTT
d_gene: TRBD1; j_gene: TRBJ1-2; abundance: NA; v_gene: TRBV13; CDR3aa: CASSLIAGGDGYTF; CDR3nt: TGTGCCAGCAGCTTAATTGCAGGGGGAGATGGCTACACCTTC
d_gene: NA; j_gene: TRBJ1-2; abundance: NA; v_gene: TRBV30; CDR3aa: CAWSLTKQWSYTF; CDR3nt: TGTGCCTGGAGTTTGACCAAGCAGTGGAGCTACACCTTC